A single sample gave rise to the 29 T cell receptor beta chains below, sequenced in a study of T cells after yellow fever vaccination. Via MiXCR, TCRdb re-called the 5' RACE reads, giving one row per CDR3 protein. The table lists just under 600,000 distinct CDR3 sequences, about 13% of them singletons. The sample in question was PBMCs, obtained on the day of the yellow fever booster vaccination. These receptors all come from a man aged 25 to 40 who received the YFV17D yellow fever vaccine.

The gene calls are TRBV7-2 and TRBJ1-3, with no clear D. Germline V gives CDR1 SGHTA, CDR2 FQGNSA. The CDR3 runs to 16 residues. V was clipped by 3 bases and J by 2 bases, with 14 bases between them. DNA for the CDR3: TGTGCCAGCAGCTTTTTAGGGCAAGGGCCTGGAAACACCATATATTTT. It translates to CASSFLGQGPGNTIYF.

This clonotype has more than one count but fewer than ten. J is TRBJ1-3 and V is TRBV4-2; D might be TRBD1 (5 bases). The CDR3 is 17 residues long. Trimming shortened V by 0 bases and J by 2 bases, and 14 bases separated the two germline ends. From germline, CDR1 is LGHNA and CDR2 YNFKEQ. In nucleotides, the CDR3 is TGTGCCAGCAGCCAAGATCCCCAGGGCCCCGCTGGAAACACCATATATTTT. Translation gives CASSQDPQGPAGNTIYF.

This clonotype was detected many times. The genes are TRBV12-3 or TRBV12-4 and TRBJ2-2; unclear D gene. Between the trimmed V and J ends, which lost 3 bases and 4 bases, there was a span of 6 bases. The CDR3 has 13 residues. CDR3 in DNA: TGTGCCAGCAGTTTCGGCGGCACCGGGGAGCTGTTTTTT. Amino acids: CASSFGGTGELFF.

There are many counts of this clonotype. The chain uses TRBV7-2 and TRBJ2-3; TRBD2 matches 12 bases. The CDR3 runs to 14 residues. V shed 5 bases, J shed 6 bases, and the junction held 3 bases outside the gene matches. Looked up from germline, CDR1 is SGHTA and CDR2 is FQGNSA. The CDR3 bases are TGTGCCAGCAGCCTGACTAGCGGGGGCGATACGCAGTATTTT. Its translation is CASSLTSGGDTQYF.

This rearrangement joins TRBV5-1 to TRBJ2-4, with 7 bases identical to TRBD1. J was trimmed by 11 bases and V by 4 bases; bases with no gene match: 6. The CDR3 consists of 12 residues. Germline assignment: CDR1 SGHRS and CDR2 YFSETQ. This chain's CDR3 is CASSHDREVQYF. The CDR3 bases are TGCGCCAGCAGCCATGACAGGGAAGTTCAGTACTTC.

Only a few counts were recorded for this clonotype. J is TRBJ2-2 and V is TRBV20-1; TRBD2 agrees at 11 bases. CDR1 is DFQATT and CDR2 is SNEGSKA in the germline V gene (reference sequence). The CDR3 length is 15 residues. Losses at the gene ends were 4 bases for V and 7 bases for J; bases not matched to a gene: 8. The CDR3 here is CSATIHSGRVGELFF. The DNA of the CDR3 is TGCAGTGCTACTATTCATAGCGGGAGGGTCGGGGAGCTGTTTTTT.

The chain combines TRBV27 with TRBJ1-5; TRBD1 is a possible D gene (5 bases). Trimming stripped 5 bases from V and 3 bases from J, with 11 bases between. Germline V CDR1 and CDR2: MNHEY, SMNVEV (reference sequence). This CDR3 is built from 14 residues. As DNA, the CDR3 is TGTGCCAGCAGTGTAGGAGGGGTCAATCAGCCCCAGCATTTT. This sequence encodes CASSVGGVNQPQHF.

This clonotype was seen a handful of times. The chain has TRBV5-6 and TRBJ1-3; D is uncertain. Germline V gives CDR1 SGHDT, CDR2 YYEEEE. Between the trimmed V and J ends, which lost 0 bases and 4 bases, there was a span of 11 bases. This CDR3 comprises 15 residues. The CDR3 protein is CASSLGSIPGNTIYF. The CDR3 bases are TGTGCCAGCAGCTTGGGTTCGATCCCCGGAAACACCATATATTTT.

The chain has TRBV28 and TRBJ2-1, with D uncertain. This CDR3 spans 14 amino acids. CDR1 and CDR2 (germline): MDHEN, SYDVKM. Trimming took off 3 bases at V and 8 bases at J, with 14 bases between the two ends. CDR3 nucleotide sequence: TGTGCCAGCAGTTTCAGACGGTTTATGGATGAGCAGTTCTTC. It encodes CASSFRRFMDEQFF. Together with reference TRBV28 and TRBJ2-1, the CDR3 gives the full variable domain: DVKVTQSSRYLVKRTGEKVFLECVQDMDHENMFWYRQDPGLGLRLIYFSYDVKMKEKGDIPEGYSVSREKKERFSLILESASTNQTSMYLCASSFRRFMDEQFFGPGTRLTVL.

The rearrangement joins TRBV5-1 to TRBJ1-4; D not resolved. V dropped 4 bases and J dropped 8 bases, with 12 bases sitting between them. There are 13 residues in the CDR3. The germline gives CDR1 SGHRS, CDR2 YFSETQ. CDR3 in DNA: TGCGCCAGCAGCCCGGGCCAGACCGAAAAACTGTTTTTT. It encodes CASSPGQTEKLFF.

This clonotype was found a few times. The chain is built from TRBV11-2 and TRBJ1-1; D is perhaps TRBD1 (6 bases). Germline lookup yields CDR1 SGHAT and CDR2 FQNNGV. The CDR3 is 16 residues long. Trimming left V 5 bases short and J 0 bases short, with 16 bases between. CDR3 region: CASSPWGRGVNTEAFF. The CDR3 DNA follows: TGTGCCAGCAGCCCGTGGGGGCGCGGGGTGAACACTGAAGCTTTCTTT.

The V gene is TRBV5-1, the J gene TRBJ1-1; perhaps TRBD1 as D (5 bases). This CDR3 has 13 amino acids. Trimming stripped 4 bases from V and 7 bases from J, with 14 bases between. CDR1 and CDR2 from the germline V gene are SGHRS and YFSETQ. This CDR3 reads CASSIAPGNEAFF. The CDR3 DNA reads TGCGCCAGCAGCATAGCCCCAGGGAATGAAGCTTTCTTT.

The chain is built from TRBV6-1 and TRBJ1-3; TRBD1 might be the D (6 bases). Deletions cut 6 bases from V and 1 base from J, with 13 bases between. Per the germline V gene, CDR1 is MNHNS and CDR2 is SASEGT. This CDR3 is built from 15 residues. CDR3 loop: CASREDRRSGNTIYF. In nucleotides, the CDR3 is TGTGCCAGCAGGGAGGACAGAAGATCTGGAAACACCATATATTTT.

The chain combines TRBV29-1 with TRBJ2-7; 7 bases match TRBD2. This CDR3 comprises 14 residues. V shed 4 bases, J shed 2 bases, and the junction held 8 bases outside the gene matches. CDR1 is SQVTM, CDR2 ANQGSEA, per germline. CDR3 residues: CSVVKAGRPYEQYF. The CDR3 region has the DNA TGCAGCGTTGTAAAGGCCGGGAGGCCCTACGAGCAGTACTTC.

The sample holds a few counts of this clonotype. The chain recombines TRBV20-1 with TRBJ1-1, with D maybe TRBD1 (5 bases). Per the germline V gene, CDR1 is DFQATT and CDR2 is SNEGSKA (reference sequence). V lost 0 bases and J 11 bases, leaving 19 bases between the germline ends. The CDR3 consists of 14 residues. CDR3 protein: CSARDQEVGVRAFF. In nucleotides, the CDR3 is TGCAGTGCTAGAGATCAAGAAGTAGGGGTGCGTGCTTTCTTT.

The J gene is TRBJ2-5, the V gene TRBV18; 8 bases are shared with TRBD1. The CDR3 has 16 residues. CDR1 is KGHSH, CDR2 LQKENI, per germline. After removal of 2 bases from V and 5 bases from J, the junction contained 10 bases not matched to a gene. The DNA of the CDR3 is TGTGCCAGCTCACCAAACACAGGACAGGGCTGGGAGACCCAGTACTTC. Translation gives CASSPNTGQGWETQYF.

In this sample, this clonotype turned up many times. The chain carries TRBV5-1 and TRBJ2-5; D gene uncertain. Deletions cut 1 base from V and 0 bases from J, with 7 bases between. Germline V gene lookup returns CDR1 SGHRS and CDR2 YFSETQ. The CDR3 is 14 residues long. The CDR3 DNA reads TGCGCCAGCAGCTTGTTCCCGGACCAAGAGACCCAGTACTTC. Translation: CASSLFPDQETQYF.

The chain is built from TRBV20-1 and TRBJ2-2; the D gene is possibly TRBD1 (5 bases). CDR1 and CDR2 (germline): DFQATT, SNEGSKA (reference sequence). The CDR3 sequence is 16 residues long. The V end lost 0 bases, the J end lost 0 bases, and 11 bases lay between the germline ends. CDR3 nucleotide sequence: TGCAGTGCTAGAGACGTCAGGGTGGCGAACACCGGGGAGCTGTTTTTT. It is translated as CSARDVRVANTGELFF.

The chain carries TRBV7-3 and TRBJ2-5; 11 bases fit TRBD2. The junction had 10 bases not matched to a gene; V was cut back by 5 bases and J by 5 bases. The CDR3 totals 16 residues. Germline lookup yields CDR1 SGHTA and CDR2 FQGTGA. CDR3 sequence: CASSRLAGSRGETQYF. CDR3 coding DNA: TGTGCCAGCAGCCGACTAGCGGGATCCAGGGGGGAGACCCAGTACTTC.

This clonotype has a handful of counts. This rearrangement joins TRBV29-1 to TRBJ2-5; either TRBD1 or TRBD2 may fit D (5 bases each). The CDR3 is 16 residues long. Germline V CDR1 and CDR2: SQVTM, ANQGSEA. The V and J ends lost 6 bases and 5 bases respectively, with 25 bases between them. The CDR3 loop reads CSVVLRDPLPDETQYF. The CDR3, as DNA: TGCAGCGTCGTCCTCCGGGACCCCCTTCCGGATGAGACCCAGTACTTC.

V is TRBV5-1 and J is TRBJ1-5, with D possibly TRBD1 on 5 matching bases. CDR3 length equals 16 residues. CDR1 is SGHRS and CDR2 is YFSETQ in the germline V gene. V lost 4 bases and J 0 bases, leaving 14 bases between the germline ends. CDR3 nucleotides: TGCGCCAGCAGCCCCGGGGGGGGGATTAGCAATCAGCCCCAGCATTTT. It yields the protein CASSPGGGISNQPQHF.

The table lists this clonotype with a few counts. V and J are TRBV6-2 or TRBV6-3 and TRBJ2-2; 7 bases are a match to TRBD2. Germline CDR1 is MNHEY and CDR2 is SVGEGT. Germline trimming cut 5 bases from V and 0 bases from J; bases unmatched to any gene: 6. The CDR3 totals 16 residues. CDR3 nucleotides: TGTGCCAGCAGTACCGGGACTACCGCGAACACCGGGGAGCTGTTTTTT. Translation: CASSTGTTANTGELFF.

This rearrangement joins TRBV15 to TRBJ1-3; D is perhaps TRBD1 (5 bases). There are 13 residues in the CDR3. The V gene's germline CDR1 is LNHNV and CDR2 YYDKDF (reference sequence). V shed 5 bases and J shed 10 bases, with 15 bases lying between them. CDR3 sequence reads: CATSGTGGLTIYF. The DNA of the CDR3 is TGTGCCACCAGCGGCACAGGAGGATTAACCATATATTTT.

This clonotype has just a few counts. The V gene is TRBV12-3 or TRBV12-4, the J gene TRBJ2-2; 11 bases agree with TRBD2. Trimming at V came to 6 bases and at J to 2 bases, leaving 8 bases not matched to a gene. CDR3 length: 17 amino acids. The CDR3 protein is CASRLTGTSGNTGELFF. The CDR3 nucleotides read TGTGCCAGCAGACTAACCGGGACTAGCGGAAACACCGGGGAGCTGTTTTTT.

The V gene is TRBV20-1, the J gene TRBJ1-2; no definite D call. From germline, CDR1 is DFQATT and CDR2 SNEGSKA (reference sequence). With 3 bases removed from V and 4 bases from J, the gap between germline ends came to 6 bases. The CDR3 covers 11 residues. The CDR3 bases are TGCAGTGCTAGGGAATTCTATGGCTACACCTTC. Its protein product is CSAREFYGYTF.

The chain recombines TRBV7-9 with TRBJ1-1; D may be TRBD1 (5 bases). There are 15 residues in the CDR3. V dropped 5 bases and J dropped 7 bases, with 20 bases sitting between them. Germline V lookup: CDR1 SEHNR, CDR2 FQNEAQ (reference sequence). In DNA form, the CDR3 reads TGTGCCAGCAGCCCCAGGGAGTTTCCAGACCTTGAAGCTTTCTTT. Amino acid sequence: CASSPREFPDLEAFF.

In this sample, this clonotype turned up a few times. The chain links TRBV7-2 to TRBJ2-2; the match to TRBD1 covers 11 bases. J lost 9 bases, V lost 5 bases, and 5 bases had no gene match. This CDR3 is built from 14 residues. The V gene's germline CDR1 is SGHTA and CDR2 FQGNSA. Here the CDR3 reads CASSRGQGAWELFF. CDR3 nucleotide sequence: TGTGCCAGCAGCCGAGGACAGGGGGCGTGGGAGCTGTTTTTT.

This clonotype was observed a handful of times. This chain uses TRBV6-5 with TRBJ2-7; 11 bases match TRBD2. CDR1 is MNHEY and CDR2 is SVGAGI in the germline V gene. J was trimmed by 4 bases and V by 7 bases; bases with no gene match: 9. The CDR3 is 15 residues long. CDR3 residues: CASMLGASGRYEQYF. CDR3 coding DNA: TGTGCCAGCATGTTAGGGGCTAGCGGGAGGTACGAGCAGTACTTC.

Only a few counts were recorded for this clonotype. The CDR3 DNA is TGTGCCAGCAGCCAAGCGGGGAGAATCCACGAGCAGTACTTC. Translation gives CASSQAGRIHEQYF. The chain couples TRBV4-2 to TRBJ2-7, with D maybe TRBD2 (5 bases). V gave up 1 base and J gave up 5 bases, with 12 bases separating them. Germline V lookup: CDR1 LGHNA, CDR2 YNFKEQ. The length of the CDR3 is 14 residues.